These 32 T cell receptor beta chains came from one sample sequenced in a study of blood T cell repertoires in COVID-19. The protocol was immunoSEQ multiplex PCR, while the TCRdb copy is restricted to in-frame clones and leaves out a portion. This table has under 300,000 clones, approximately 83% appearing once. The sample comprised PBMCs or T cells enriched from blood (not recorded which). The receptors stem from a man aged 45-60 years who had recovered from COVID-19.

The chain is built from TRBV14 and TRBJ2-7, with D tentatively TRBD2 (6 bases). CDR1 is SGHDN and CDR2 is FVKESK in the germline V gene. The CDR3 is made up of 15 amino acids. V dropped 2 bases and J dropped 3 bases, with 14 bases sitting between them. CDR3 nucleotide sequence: TGTGCCAGCAGCCAATTGGTAGGGGAGGACTACGAGCAGTACTTC. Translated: CASSQLVGEDYEQYF.

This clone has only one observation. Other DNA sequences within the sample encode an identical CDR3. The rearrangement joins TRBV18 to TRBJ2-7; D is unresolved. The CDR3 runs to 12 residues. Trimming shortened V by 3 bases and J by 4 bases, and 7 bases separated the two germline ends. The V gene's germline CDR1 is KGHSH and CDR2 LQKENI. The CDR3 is CASSPREYEQYF. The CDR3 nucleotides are TGTGCCAGCTCACCGAGAGAGTACGAGCAGTACTTC.

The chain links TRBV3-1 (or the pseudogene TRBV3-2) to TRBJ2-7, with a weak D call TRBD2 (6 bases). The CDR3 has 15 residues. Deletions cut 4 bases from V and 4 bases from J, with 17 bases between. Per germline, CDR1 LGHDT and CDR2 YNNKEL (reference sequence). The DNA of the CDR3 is TGTGCCAGCAGCCGCCCAGGGCGGGGAATTTACGAGCAGTACTTC. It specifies CASSRPGRGIYEQYF.

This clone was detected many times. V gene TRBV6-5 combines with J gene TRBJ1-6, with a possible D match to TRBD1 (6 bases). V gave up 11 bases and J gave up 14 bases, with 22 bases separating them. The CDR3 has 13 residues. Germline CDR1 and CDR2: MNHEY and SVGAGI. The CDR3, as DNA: TGTGCCGGGGCCTGGGGGGGCGGTTTAGCCCTCCACTTT. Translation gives CAGAWGGGLALHF.

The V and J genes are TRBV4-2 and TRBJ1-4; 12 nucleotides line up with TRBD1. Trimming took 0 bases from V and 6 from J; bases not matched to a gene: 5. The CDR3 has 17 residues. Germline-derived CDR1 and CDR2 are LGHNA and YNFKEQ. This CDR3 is CASSQEGTGGGDEKLFF. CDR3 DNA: TGTGCCAGCAGCCAAGAAGGGACAGGGGGCGGCGATGAAAAACTGTTTTTT.

Here the CDR3 reads CASSSRDRGNEQYF. CDR3 bases: TGTGCCAGCAGCTCGCGGGACCGGGGAAACGAGCAGTACTTC. The chain joins TRBV11-2 to TRBJ2-7; D may be TRBD2 (6 bases). The CDR3 is 14 residues long. Between the trimmed V and J ends, which lost 4 bases and 5 bases, there was a span of 15 bases. The V gene's germline CDR1 is SGHAT and CDR2 FQNNGV.

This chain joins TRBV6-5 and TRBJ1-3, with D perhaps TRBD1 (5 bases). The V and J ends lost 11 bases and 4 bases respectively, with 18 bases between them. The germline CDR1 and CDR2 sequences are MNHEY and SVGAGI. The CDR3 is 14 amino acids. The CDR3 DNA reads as TGTGCCTTAGCCCTGGGGCCGCCGGGAAACACCATATATTTT. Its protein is CALALGPPGNTIYF.

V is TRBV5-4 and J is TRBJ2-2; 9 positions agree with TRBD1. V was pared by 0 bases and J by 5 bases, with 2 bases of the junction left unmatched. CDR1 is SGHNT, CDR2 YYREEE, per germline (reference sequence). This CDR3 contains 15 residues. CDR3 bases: TGTGCCAGCAGCTTGGACAGGGGGCAAACCGGGGAGCTGTTTTTT. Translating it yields CASSLDRGQTGELFF.

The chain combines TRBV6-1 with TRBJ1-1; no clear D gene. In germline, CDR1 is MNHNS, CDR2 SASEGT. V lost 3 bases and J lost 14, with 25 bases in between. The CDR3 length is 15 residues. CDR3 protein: CASSDTFAMEAATFF. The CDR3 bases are TGTGCCAGCAGTGACACCTTTGCGATGGAGGCCGCGACGTTCTTT.

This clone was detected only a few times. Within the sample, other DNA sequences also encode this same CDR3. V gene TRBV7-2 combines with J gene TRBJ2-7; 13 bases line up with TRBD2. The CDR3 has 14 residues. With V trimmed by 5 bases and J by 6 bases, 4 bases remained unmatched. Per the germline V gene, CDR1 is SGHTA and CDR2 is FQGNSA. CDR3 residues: CASSPLAGGGEQYF. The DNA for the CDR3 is TGTGCCAGCAGCCCACTAGCGGGAGGGGGCGAGCAGTACTTC.

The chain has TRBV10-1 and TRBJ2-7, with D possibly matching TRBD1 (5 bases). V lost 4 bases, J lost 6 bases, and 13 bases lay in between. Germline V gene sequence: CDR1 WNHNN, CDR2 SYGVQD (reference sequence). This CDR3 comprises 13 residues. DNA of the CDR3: TGCGCCAGCAGTGCGGTCCATGGGGCCGAGCAGTACTTC. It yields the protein CASSAVHGAEQYF.

The CDR3 is CASSRDPTGGNYGYTF. DNA of the CDR3: TGCGCCAGCAGCCGGGATCCGACAGGGGGCAACTATGGCTACACCTTC. The chain recombines TRBV4-1 with TRBJ1-2, with TRBD1 identical over 10 bases. The CDR3 loop spans 16 amino acids. Germline CDR1 and CDR2: MGHRA and YSYEKL. The ends lost 4 bases at V and 2 bases at J; junction bases unmatched: 7.

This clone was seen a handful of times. Here the CDR3 DNA reads TGTGCCAGCAGCCAAGCCCCGACTAATCCGGCCTACGAGCAGTACTTC. It codes for CASSQAPTNPAYEQYF. V gene TRBV3-1 (or the pseudogene TRBV3-2) combines with J gene TRBJ2-7, with D possibly being TRBD2 (5 bases). Germline V lookup: CDR1 LGHDT, CDR2 YNNKEL (reference sequence). V was cut by 1 base and J by 2 bases, with 15 bases left in between. CDR3 length: 16 amino acids.

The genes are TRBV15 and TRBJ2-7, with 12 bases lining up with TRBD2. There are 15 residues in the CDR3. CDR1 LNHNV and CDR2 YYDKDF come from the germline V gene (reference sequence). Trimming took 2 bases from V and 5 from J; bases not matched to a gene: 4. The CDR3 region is CATSRTTSGRNEQYF. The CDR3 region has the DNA TGTGCCACCAGCAGAACGACTAGCGGGAGAAACGAGCAGTACTTC.

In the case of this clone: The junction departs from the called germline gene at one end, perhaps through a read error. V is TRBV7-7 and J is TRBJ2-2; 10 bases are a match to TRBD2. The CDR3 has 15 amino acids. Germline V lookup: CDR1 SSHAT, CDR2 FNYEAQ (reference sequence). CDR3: CASSLLAGITGELFF. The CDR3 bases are TGTGCTAGCAGCTTACTAGCGGGGATTACCGGGGAGCTGTTTTTT.

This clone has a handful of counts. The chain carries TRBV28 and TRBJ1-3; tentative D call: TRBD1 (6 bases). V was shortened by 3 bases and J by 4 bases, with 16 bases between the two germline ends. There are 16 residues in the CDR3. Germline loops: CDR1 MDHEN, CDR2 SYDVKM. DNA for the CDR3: TGTGCCAGCAGTTTCGGTGGGACAAAAACCGGAAACACCATATATTTT. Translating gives CASSFGGTKTGNTIYF.

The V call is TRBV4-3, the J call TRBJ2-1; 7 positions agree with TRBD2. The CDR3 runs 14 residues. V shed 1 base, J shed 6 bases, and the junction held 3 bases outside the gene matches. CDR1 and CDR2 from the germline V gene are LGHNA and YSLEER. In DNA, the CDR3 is TGCGCCAGCAGCCAAGTGACGGGGGGCAATGAGCAGTTCTTC. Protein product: CASSQVTGGNEQFF.

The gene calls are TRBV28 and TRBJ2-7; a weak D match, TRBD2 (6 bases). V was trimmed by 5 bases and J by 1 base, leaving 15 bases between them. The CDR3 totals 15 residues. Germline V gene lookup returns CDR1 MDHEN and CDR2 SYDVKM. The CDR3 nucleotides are TGTGCCAGCAGTCCCGGGGCAGGGAGGTCCTACGAGCAGTACTTC. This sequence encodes CASSPGAGRSYEQYF.

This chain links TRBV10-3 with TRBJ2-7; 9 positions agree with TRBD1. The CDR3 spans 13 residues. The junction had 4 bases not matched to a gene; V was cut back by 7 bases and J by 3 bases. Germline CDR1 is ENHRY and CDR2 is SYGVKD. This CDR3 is CAITTGGDYEQYF. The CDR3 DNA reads TGTGCCATCACCACAGGGGGCGACTACGAGCAGTACTTC.

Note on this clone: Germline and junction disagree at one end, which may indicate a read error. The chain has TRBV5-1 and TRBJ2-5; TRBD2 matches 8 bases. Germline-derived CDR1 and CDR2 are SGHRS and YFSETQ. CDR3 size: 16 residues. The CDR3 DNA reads TGCTCCAGGGTAGGGACTAGTGGTTTGGACGAGGAGACCCAGTACTTC. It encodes CSRVGTSGLDEETQYF.

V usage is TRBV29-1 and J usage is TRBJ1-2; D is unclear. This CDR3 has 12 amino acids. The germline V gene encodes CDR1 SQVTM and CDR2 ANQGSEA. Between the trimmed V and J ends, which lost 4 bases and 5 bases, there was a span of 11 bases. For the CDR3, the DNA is TGCAGCGTTGGGAGGGATCATTATGGCTACACCTTC. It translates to CSVGRDHYGYTF.

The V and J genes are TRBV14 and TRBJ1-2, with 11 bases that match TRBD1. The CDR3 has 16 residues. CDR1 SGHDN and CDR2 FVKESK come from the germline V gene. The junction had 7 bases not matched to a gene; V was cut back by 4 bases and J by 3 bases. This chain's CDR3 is CASSLRTGGADYGYTF. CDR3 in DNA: TGTGCCAGCAGCCTCCGGACAGGGGGCGCCGACTATGGCTACACCTTC. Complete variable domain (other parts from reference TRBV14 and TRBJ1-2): EAGVTQFPSHSVIEKGQTVTLRCDPISGHDNLYWYRRVMGKEIKFLLHFVKESKQDESGMPNNRFLAERTGGTYSTLKVQPAELEDSGVYFCASSLRTGGADYGYTFGSGTRLTVV.

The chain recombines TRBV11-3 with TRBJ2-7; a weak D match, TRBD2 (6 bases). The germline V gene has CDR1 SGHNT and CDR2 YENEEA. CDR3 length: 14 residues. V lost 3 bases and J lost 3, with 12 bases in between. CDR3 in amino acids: CASSLAGPFYEQYF. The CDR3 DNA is TGTGCCAGCAGCTTGGCGGGGCCGTTCTACGAGCAGTACTTC.

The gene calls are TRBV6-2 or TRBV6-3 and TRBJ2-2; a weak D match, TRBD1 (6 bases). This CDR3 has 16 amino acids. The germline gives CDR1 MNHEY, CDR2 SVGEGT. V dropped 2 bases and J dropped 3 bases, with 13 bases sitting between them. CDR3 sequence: CASSYQGSPYTGELFF. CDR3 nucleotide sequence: TGTGCCAGCAGTTACCAGGGGTCCCCCTACACCGGGGAGCTGTTTTTT.

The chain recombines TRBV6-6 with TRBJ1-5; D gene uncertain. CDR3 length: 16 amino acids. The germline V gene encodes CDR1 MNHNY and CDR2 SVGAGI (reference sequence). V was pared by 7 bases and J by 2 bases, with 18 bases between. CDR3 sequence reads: CASTKRDGLGNQPQHF. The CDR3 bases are TGTGCCAGCACCAAGCGGGATGGGTTAGGCAATCAGCCCCAGCATTTT.

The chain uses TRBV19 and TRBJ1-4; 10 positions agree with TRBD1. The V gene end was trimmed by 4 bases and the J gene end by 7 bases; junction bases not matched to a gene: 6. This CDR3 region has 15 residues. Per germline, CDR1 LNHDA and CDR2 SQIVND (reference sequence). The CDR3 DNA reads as TGTGCCAGTAGTACGGGGACAGGGGTAACTGAAAAACTGTTTTTT. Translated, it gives CASSTGTGVTEKLFF.

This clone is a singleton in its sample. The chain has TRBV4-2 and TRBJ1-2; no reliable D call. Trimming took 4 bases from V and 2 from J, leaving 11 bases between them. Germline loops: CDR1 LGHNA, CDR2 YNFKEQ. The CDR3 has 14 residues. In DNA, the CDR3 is TGTGCCAGCAGCCGGGAGGCCCAGAACTATGGCTACACCTTC. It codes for CASSREAQNYGYTF.

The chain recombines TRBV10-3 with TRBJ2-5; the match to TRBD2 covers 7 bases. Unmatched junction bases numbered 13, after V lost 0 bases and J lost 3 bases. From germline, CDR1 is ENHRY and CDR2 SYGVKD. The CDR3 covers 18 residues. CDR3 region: CAISESVASGAREETQYF. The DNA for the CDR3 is TGTGCCATCAGTGAGTCGGTGGCTAGCGGAGCGAGGGAAGAGACCCAGTACTTC.

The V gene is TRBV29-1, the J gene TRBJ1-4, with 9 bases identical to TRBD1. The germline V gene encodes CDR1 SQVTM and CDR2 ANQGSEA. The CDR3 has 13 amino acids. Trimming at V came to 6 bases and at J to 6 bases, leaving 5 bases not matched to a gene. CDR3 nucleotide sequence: TGCAGCGTGGCGGGACAGGGACATGAAAAACTGTTTTTT. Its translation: CSVAGQGHEKLFF.

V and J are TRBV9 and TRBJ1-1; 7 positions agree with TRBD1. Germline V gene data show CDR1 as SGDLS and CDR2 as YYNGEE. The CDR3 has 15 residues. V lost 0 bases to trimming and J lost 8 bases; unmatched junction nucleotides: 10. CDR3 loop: CASSVGGDSHPEAFF. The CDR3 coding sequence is TGTGCCAGCAGCGTAGGAGGGGACAGTCATCCAGAAGCTTTCTTT.

CDR3 residues: CATRTGLNNSPLHF. CDR3 DNA: TGTGCCACCCGAACAGGGTTAAATAATTCACCCCTCCACTTT. V is TRBV6-5 and J is TRBJ1-6, with D possibly being TRBD1 (6 bases). The CDR3 spans 14 residues. Trimming cost V 10 bases and J 5 bases, with 15 bases left between them. Germline V gene lookup returns CDR1 MNHEY and CDR2 SVGAGI.

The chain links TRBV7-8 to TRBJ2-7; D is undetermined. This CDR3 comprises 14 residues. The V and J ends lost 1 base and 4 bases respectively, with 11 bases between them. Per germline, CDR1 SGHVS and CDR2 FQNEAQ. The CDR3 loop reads CASSLGASLYEQYF. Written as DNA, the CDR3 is TGTGCCAGCAGCTTAGGAGCTAGTTTATACGAGCAGTACTTC.